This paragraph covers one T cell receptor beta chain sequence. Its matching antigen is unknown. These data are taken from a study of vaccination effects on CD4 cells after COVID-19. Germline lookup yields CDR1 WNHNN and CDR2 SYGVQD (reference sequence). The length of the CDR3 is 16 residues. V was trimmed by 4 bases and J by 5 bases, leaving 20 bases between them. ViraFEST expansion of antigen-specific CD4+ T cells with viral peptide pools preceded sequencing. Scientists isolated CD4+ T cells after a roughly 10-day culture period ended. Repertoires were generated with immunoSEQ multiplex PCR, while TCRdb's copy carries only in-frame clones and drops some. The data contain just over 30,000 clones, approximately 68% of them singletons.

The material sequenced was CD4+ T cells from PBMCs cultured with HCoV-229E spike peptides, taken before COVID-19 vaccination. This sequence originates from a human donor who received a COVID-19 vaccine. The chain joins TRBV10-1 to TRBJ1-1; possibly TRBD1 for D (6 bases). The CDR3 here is CASSAQKQGWRTEAFF. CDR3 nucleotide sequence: TGCGCCAGCAGTGCCCAGAAACAGGGATGGAGAACTGAAGCTTTCTTT.